This T cell receptor (beta chain) was captured in a study of CD8 T cells in cerebrospinal fluid in Alzheimer's disease. Study-wide results and caveats: Compared with controls, mild cognitive impairment or Alzheimer's disease patients showed higher maximum CSF clone percentages.

The CDR3 covers 15 residues. Germline V lookup: CDR1 SGHRS, CDR2 YFSETQ. TCRdb re-called the 10x single-cell sequencing reads, yielding one record per CDR3 amino acid sequence without DNA. The sample includes 1,600 or so distinct CDR3 sequences. Judged by frequency, this clonotype is medium-sized. Its antigen remains unknown. Sequencing used cerebrospinal fluid. The clonotype comes from a human donor in good health. The chain combines TRBV5-1 with TRBJ2-5; TCRdb lists TRBD2, though no DNA is available to test this call. CDR3 protein: CASSPGLAGFLTQYF.